This T cell receptor beta chain derives from a study of T cell repertoires in cytomegalovirus infection. The wider study: CMV infection and matching HLA type were both indicated by public TCR beta signatures.

General study findings and limits: Ex vivo responses were dominated by HLA-C-restricted CMV-specific TCR beta clonotypes. Carriage of CMV together with the relevant HLA was identifiable through cumulative public TCR beta family frequency.

Of note for this clonotype: The antigen is not known.

A single record per CDR3 protein comes from TCRdb applying MiXCR to the reads. This sample has around 740,000 distinct CDR3 sequences, with approximately 40% found just once. Sequenced material: PBMCs. This clonotype was sampled from a human donor in good health (CMV status not recorded). Some clones in this sample may be carry-over from other donors' samples.

The CDR3 reads CASGNSGYNEQFF. For the CDR3, the DNA is TGTGCCAGCGGGAATAGCGGCTACAATGAGCAGTTCTTC. This rearrangement joins TRBV27 to TRBJ2-1; weak D call: TRBD2 (6 bases). V was trimmed by 8 bases and J by 3 bases, leaving 11 bases between them. The germline V gene encodes CDR1 MNHEY and CDR2 SMNVEV (reference sequence). CDR3 length: 13 residues.